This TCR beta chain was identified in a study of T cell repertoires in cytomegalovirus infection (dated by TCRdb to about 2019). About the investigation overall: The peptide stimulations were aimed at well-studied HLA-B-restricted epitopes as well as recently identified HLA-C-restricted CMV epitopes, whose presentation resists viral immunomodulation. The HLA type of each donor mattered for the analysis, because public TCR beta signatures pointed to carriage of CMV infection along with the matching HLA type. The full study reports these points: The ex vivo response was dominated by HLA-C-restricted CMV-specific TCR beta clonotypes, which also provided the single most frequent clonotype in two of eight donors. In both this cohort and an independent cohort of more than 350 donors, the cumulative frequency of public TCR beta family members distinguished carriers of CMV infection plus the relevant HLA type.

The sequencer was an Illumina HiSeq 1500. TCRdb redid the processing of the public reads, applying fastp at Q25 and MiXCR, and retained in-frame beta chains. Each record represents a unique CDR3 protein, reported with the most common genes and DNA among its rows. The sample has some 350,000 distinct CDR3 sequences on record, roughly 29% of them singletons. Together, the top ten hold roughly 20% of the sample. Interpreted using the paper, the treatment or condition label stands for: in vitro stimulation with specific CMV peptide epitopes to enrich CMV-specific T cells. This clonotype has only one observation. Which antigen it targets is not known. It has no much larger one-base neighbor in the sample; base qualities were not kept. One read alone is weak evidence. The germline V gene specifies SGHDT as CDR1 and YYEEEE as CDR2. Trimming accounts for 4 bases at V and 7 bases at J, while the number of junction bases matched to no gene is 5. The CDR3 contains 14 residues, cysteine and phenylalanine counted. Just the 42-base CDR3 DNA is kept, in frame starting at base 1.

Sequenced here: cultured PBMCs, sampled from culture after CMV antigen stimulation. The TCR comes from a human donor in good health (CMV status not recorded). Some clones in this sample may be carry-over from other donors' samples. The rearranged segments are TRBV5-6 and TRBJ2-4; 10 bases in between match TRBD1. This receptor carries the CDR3 CASSVGQGGNIQYF. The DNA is TGTGCCAGCAGCGTCGGACAGGGGGGGAACATTCAGTACTTC.